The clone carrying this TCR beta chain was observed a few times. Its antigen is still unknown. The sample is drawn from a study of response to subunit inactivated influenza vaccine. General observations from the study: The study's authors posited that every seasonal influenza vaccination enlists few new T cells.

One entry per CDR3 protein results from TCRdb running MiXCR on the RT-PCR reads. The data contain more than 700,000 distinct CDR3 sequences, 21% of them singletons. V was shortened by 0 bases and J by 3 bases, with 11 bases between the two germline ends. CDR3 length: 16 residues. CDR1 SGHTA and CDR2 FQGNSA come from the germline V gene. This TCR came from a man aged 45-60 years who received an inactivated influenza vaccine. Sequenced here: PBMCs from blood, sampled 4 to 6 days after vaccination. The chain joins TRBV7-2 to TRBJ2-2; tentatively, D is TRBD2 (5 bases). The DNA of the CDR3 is TGTGCCAGCAGCTTAGCTGTGTCGGGGTACACCGGGGAGCTGTTTTTT. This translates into CASSLAVSGYTGELFF.